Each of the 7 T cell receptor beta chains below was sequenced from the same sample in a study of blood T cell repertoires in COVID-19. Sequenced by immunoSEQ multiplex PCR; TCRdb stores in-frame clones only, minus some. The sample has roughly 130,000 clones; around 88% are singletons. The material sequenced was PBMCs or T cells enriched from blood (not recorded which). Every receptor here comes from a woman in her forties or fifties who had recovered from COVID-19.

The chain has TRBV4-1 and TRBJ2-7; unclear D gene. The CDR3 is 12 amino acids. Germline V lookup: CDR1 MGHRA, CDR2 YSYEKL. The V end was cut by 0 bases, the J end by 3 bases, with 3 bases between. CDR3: CASSQDYYEQYF. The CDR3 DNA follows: TGCGCCAGCAGCCAAGATTACTACGAGCAGTACTTC.

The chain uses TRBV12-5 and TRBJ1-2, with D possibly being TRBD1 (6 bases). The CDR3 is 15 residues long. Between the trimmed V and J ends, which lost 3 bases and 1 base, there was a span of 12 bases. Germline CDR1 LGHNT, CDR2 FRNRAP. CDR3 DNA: TGTGCTAGTGGTTTCTACCCGGACAGTAACTATGGCTACACCTTC. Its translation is CASGFYPDSNYGYTF.

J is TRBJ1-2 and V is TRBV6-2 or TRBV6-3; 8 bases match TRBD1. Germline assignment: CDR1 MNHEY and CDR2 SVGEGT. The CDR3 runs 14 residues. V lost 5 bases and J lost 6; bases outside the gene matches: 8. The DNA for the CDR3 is TGTGCCAGCAGTGCAGACAGGGGTCCCGATGGCTACACCTTC. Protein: CASSADRGPDGYTF.

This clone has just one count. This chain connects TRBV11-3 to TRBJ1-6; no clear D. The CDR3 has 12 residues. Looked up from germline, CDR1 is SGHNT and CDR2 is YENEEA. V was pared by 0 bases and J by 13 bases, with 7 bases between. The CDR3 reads CASSLDSSPLHF. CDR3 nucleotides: TGTGCCAGCAGCTTAGATTCGTCCCCCCTCCACTTT.

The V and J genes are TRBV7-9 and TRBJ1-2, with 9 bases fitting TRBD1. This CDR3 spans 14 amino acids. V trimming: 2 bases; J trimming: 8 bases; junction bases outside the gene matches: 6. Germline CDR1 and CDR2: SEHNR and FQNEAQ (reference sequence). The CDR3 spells CASSLTGQGQGYTF. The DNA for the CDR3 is TGTGCCAGCAGCTTAACAGGACAGGGGCAAGGCTACACCTTC.

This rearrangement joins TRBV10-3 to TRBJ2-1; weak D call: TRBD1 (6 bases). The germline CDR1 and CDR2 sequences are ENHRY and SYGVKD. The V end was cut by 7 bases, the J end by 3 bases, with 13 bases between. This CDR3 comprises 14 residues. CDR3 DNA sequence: TGTGCCATCAAAGGGGGAGTGGACTACAATGAGCAGTTCTTC. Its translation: CAIKGGVDYNEQFF.

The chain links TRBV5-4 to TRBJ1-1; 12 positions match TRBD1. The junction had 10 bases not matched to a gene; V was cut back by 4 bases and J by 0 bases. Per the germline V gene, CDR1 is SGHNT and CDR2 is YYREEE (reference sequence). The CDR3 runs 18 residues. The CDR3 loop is CASSPRLGQGAVNTEAFF. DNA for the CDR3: TGTGCCAGCAGCCCTCGCTTGGGACAGGGGGCCGTGAACACTGAAGCTTTCTTT.